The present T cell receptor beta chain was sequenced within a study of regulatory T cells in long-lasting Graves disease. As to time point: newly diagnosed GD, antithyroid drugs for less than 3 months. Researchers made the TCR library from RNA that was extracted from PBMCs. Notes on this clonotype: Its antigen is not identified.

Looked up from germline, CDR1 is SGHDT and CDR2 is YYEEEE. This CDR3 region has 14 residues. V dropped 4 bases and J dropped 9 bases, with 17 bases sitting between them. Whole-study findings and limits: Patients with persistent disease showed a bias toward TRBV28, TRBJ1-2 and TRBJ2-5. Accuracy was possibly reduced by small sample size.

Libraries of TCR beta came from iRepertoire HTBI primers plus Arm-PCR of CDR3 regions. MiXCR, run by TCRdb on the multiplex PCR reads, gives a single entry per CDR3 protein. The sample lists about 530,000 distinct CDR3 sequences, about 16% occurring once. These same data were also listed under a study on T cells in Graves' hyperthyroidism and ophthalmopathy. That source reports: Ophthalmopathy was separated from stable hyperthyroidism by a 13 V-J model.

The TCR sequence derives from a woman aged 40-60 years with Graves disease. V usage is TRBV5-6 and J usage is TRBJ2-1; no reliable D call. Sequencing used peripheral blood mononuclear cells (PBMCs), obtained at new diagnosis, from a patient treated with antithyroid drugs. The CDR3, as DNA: TGTGCCAGCAGCGCCTTGAATGGGAACGGTGAGCAGTTCTTC. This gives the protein CASSALNGNGEQFF.